A selection of T cell receptor beta chains follows, all from one sample in a study of blood T cells in healthy people across ages. TCRdb redid the calling of the 5' RACE reads with MiXCR, one entry per CDR3 protein. Of fewer than 2,000,000 distinct CDR3 sequences listed, roughly a third are singletons. Sequencing used blood. These receptors were obtained from a woman in her 30s in good health. CDR3s include the opening cysteine and the closing phenylalanine or tryptophan. The D gene is left open where the match is weak. Only part of the rows carry a size: once, few, many, or a class if the clone is expanded.

TRBJ2-1 few TRBV29-1 TRBD2 TGCAGCGTTGGAGGGGGAGGACTAGCCCAGGACAATGAGCGGTTCTTC CSVGGGGLAQDNERFF
TRBJ2-7 few TRBV7-8 NA TGTGCCAGCAGCTTAGGGGCCCAGTACCCTACCTACGAGCAGTACTTC CASSLGAQYPTYEQYF
TRBJ2-5 many TRBV7-2 TRBD2 TGTGCCAGCAGCGATGACGGGAGGGGGGGGGAGACCCAGTACTTC CASSDDGRGGETQYF
TRBJ2-1 few TRBV5-1 TRBD2 TGCGCCAGCAGCCCTACGGCGGGGGCCTACAATGAGCAGTTCTTC CASSPTAGAYNEQFF
TRBJ2-1 few TRBV10-2 TRBD2 TGCGCCAGCAGCGGGACTACCTCCTACAATGAGCAGTTCTTC CASSGTTSYNEQFF
TRBJ1-5 NA TRBV6-5 NA TGTGCCAGCAGTTACTCGAATGGGGTGGAGCAGCCCCAGCATTTT CASSYSNGVEQPQHF
TRBJ1-1 NA TRBV7-8 TRBD1 TGTGCCAGCAGCTCCGAAGGGACAGGCATGAACACTGAAGCTTTCTTT CASSSEGTGMNTEAFF
TRBJ2-2 once TRBV6-6 TRBD2 TGTGCCAGCAGTTTCACTAGCGCAACGAACACCGGGGAGCTGTTTTTT CASSFTSATNTGELFF
TRBJ2-3 NA TRBV10-3 NA TGTGCCGGGGCACCCGCTAGCACAGATACGCAGTATTTT CAGAPASTDTQYF
TRBJ2-3 NA TRBV5-8 NA TGTGCCAGCAGCTTGACCGGGACCCTCGCGTATTTT CASSLTGTLAYF
TRBJ2-1 NA TRBV6-5 TRBD2 TGTGCCAGCAGTTACTCGACCTGGGAGGGCGATGAGCAGTTCTTC CASSYSTWEGDEQFF
TRBJ1-1 many TRBV20-1 NA TGCAGTGCTAGAGGGCAGTTGAACACTGAAGCTTTCTTT CSARGQLNTEAFF
TRBJ1-1 once TRBV7-9 NA TGTGCCAGCAGCTACCCTACGAGCCTCCGGAACACTGAAGCTTTCTTT CASSYPTSLRNTEAFF
TRBJ2-7 NA TRBV27 NA TGTGCCAGCAGTTTATTACCTCTGGTGACCTACGAGCAGTACTTC CASSLLPLVTYEQYF
TRBJ1-1 NA TRBV6-1 TRBD1 TGTGCCAGCATGACGACAGGGGACACTGAAGCTTTCTTT CASMTTGDTEAFF
TRBJ1-4 NA TRBV7-9 TRBD1 TGTGCCAGCAAAGAGGACAGGCCAGTTGCAACTAATGGAAAACTGTTTTTT CASKEDRPVATNGKLFF
TRBJ2-7 NA TRBV7-9 TRBD2 TGTGCCAGCAACGACTGGGGGGGAGGCTCCTACGAGCAGTACTTC CASNDWGGGSYEQYF
TRBJ1-2 NA TRBV20-1 NA TGCAGTGCCTCGTCAGGGGTTGCGTTATTCTACACCTTC CSASSGVALFYTF
TRBJ1-4 NA TRBV28 NA TGTGCCAGCAGCCCGCAGGACCGTAATGAAAAACTGTTTTTT CASSPQDRNEKLFF
TRBJ2-1 NA TRBV12-3/TRBV12-4 NA TGTGCCAGCAGTCCTAGCGCGGCAGGCTACAATGAGCAGTTCTTC CASSPSAAGYNEQFF
TRBJ2-4 NA TRBV27 TRBD2 TGTGCCAGCGGGCGGGACCGGAGGACTAGCGGGAGTAACTCGGCCAAAAACATTCAGTACTTC CASGRDRRTSGSNSAKNIQYF
TRBJ1-5 NA TRBV6-1 NA TGTGCCAGCAGTGAATTTGGGACACTGCAACAGCCCCAGCATTTT CASSEFGTLQQPQHF
TRBJ2-5 NA TRBV9 TRBD2 TGTGCCAGCAGCGTAGGGTCAGCGGGGGGCCAAGAGACCCAGTACTTC CASSVGSAGGQETQYF
TRBJ1-1 NA TRBV10-3 NA TGTGCCATCAGTGAGCTCGGGGGGCGGGATGAAGCTTTCTTT CAISELGGRDEAFF
TRBJ1-5 NA TRBV7-6 TRBD1 TGTGCCAGCAGCCACTCCACAGGGGTAGATCAGCCCCAGCATTTT CASSHSTGVDQPQHF
TRBJ2-1 NA TRBV5-1 TRBD2 TGCGCCAGCAGCTTGGACTCCGGGAGGGCGATTGAGCAGTTCTTC CASSLDSGRAIEQFF
TRBJ1-2 NA TRBV10-3 NA TGTGCCATCATAGACGGGACTCCCAAGGGCTACACCTTC CAIIDGTPKGYTF
TRBJ2-1 few TRBV20-1 TRBD2 TGCAGTGCGCGGGGACTAACTTACAATGAGCAGTTCTTC CSARGLTYNEQFF
TRBJ2-3 once TRBV20-1 TRBD2 TGCAGTGCTGGAGAGAACGGACTAGCCTCCACAGATACGCAGTATTTT CSAGENGLASTDTQYF
TRBJ2-7 NA TRBV20-1 NA TGCAGTGCTAGTTACGGGCAGGGGGGAGGCTACGAGCAGTACTTC CSASYGQGGGYEQYF
TRBJ2-1 few TRBV3-1 NA TGTGCCAGCAGCCAGCTCGACAGGCCCTACGACAATGAGCAGTTCTTC CASSQLDRPYDNEQFF
TRBJ1-5 NA TRBV6-1 NA TGTGCCAGCAGTACCGCCGACAGCAGCAATCAGCCCCAGCATTTT CASSTADSSNQPQHF
TRBJ2-7 few TRBV30 NA TGTGCCTGGGGCGAAACAGGGTACGAGCAGTACTTC CAWGETGYEQYF
TRBJ2-1 NA TRBV7-2 TRBD2 TGTGCCAGCAGCTTAGTAGGGACTAGTTCCGAGAGTGAGCAGTTCTTC CASSLVGTSSESEQFF
TRBJ1-2 NA TRBV20-1 NA TGCAGTGCTAGAAGTGGACACGAAAAGAGCTACACCTTC CSARSGHEKSYTF
TRBJ2-3 NA TRBV11-3 NA TGTGCCAGCAGCCCCCGGAACCCAGATACGCAGTATTTT CASSPRNPDTQYF
TRBJ2-7 NA TRBV29-1 NA TGCAGCGTTGACCTCACCTGCAATGAGCAGTACTTC CSVDLTCNEQYF
TRBJ2-1 NA TRBV6-1 NA TGTGCCAGCAGTGAAGCGCCCCAAACGTTCTACAATGAGCAGTTCTTC CASSEAPQTFYNEQFF
TRBJ2-7 few TRBV4-1 TRBD1 TGCGCCAGCAGCCAAGATTTTCGAATGGGACAGGGACGTCTCGAGCAGTACTTC CASSQDFRMGQGRLEQYF
TRBJ2-5 NA TRBV11-2 NA TGTGCCAGCGGCTTCGGGCAGGGGAGAGGGGAGACCCAGTACTTC CASGFGQGRGETQYF
TRBJ2-7 many TRBV6-1 TRBD1 TGTGCCAGCAGCAGAAGGGACAGCTCCTACGAGCAGTACTTC CASSRRDSSYEQYF
TRBJ2-3 NA TRBV28 TRBD2 TGTGTCAGCAGTTCCCCCGGGGGGGCCGCTGATACGCAGTATTTT CVSSSPGGAADTQYF
TRBJ2-5 few TRBV2 TRBD1 TGTGCCAGCACGCGGGACAGGGGGGTGGAGACCCAGTACTTC CASTRDRGVETQYF
TRBJ2-7 NA TRBV12-1 NA TGTGCCAGCAGCTTTCCCCTCGGGTATGTGCCGGGGTCCTCCTACGAGCAGTACTTC CASSFPLGYVPGSSYEQYF
TRBJ2-7 few TRBV5-1 TRBD2 TGCGCCAGCAGCTTGGGTTTCCAGGGCGGGGGACTCGCCTACGAGCAGTACTTC CASSLGFQGGGLAYEQYF
TRBJ2-7 NA TRBV20-1 NA TGCAGTGCTCTGACAGGACTGACCTACGAGCAGTACTTC CSALTGLTYEQYF
TRBJ2-3 NA TRBV2 NA TGTGCCAGCACCCGACTAGACACAGATACGCGGTATTTT CASTRLDTDTRYF
TRBJ2-7 few TRBV24-1 NA TGTGCCACCAGTGACCCTAAAGACAGTTCCTACGAGCAGTACTTC CATSDPKDSSYEQYF
TRBJ2-7 few TRBV6-1 TRBD2 TGTGCCAGAAACTCATCTCCGGGACTAGCGGGAGGGCCCTCGCCTACCTTCTACGAGCAGTACTTC CARNSSPGLAGGPSPTFYEQYF
TRBJ1-6 NA TRBV12-3/TRBV12-4 NA TGTGCCAGCAGATATTTGAGCTCCTATAATTCACCCCTCCACTTT CASRYLSSYNSPLHF
TRBJ2-1 NA TRBV20-1 NA TGCAGTGCTAGAAGGCCCCTGGACTCCAATGAGCAGTTCTTC CSARRPLDSNEQFF
TRBJ2-7 NA TRBV28 NA TGTGCCAGCTGTACGGGGTTTGGTTCCTACGAGCAGTACTTC CASCTGFGSYEQYF
TRBJ1-1 NA TRBV2 TRBD1 TGTGCCAGCATTAGGGACAGGGGAACGGCTGAAGCTTTCTTT CASIRDRGTAEAFF
TRBJ2-7 NA TRBV6-1 NA TGTGCCAGCAGTAATGACGGGACTTACGAGCAGTACTTC CASSNDGTYEQYF
TRBJ1-4 NA TRBV4-1 NA TGCGCCAGCAGCCAATGGACCGTCGGCCTAAATGAAAAACTGTTTTTT CASSQWTVGLNEKLFF
TRBJ2-7 NA TRBV27 NA TGTGCCAGCAGTTTAAAGCGTCCGGGAACCTACGAGCAGTACTTC CASSLKRPGTYEQYF
TRBJ2-7 NA TRBV7-3 TRBD2 TGTGCCAGCAGCCGAGAATGGCTAGCGGCCTACGAGCAGTACTTC CASSREWLAAYEQYF